This T cell receptor (beta chain) appears in the sequencing data of a study of blood T cell repertoires in COVID-19. Looking at the study overall: The United States, Italy and Spain were the sources of the acute and convalescent COVID-19 samples.

The CDR3 contains 13 residues. Looked up from germline, CDR1 is SGHAT and CDR2 is FQNNGV. The V end lost 1 base, the J end lost 5 bases, and 8 bases lay between the germline ends. Clones were read by immunoSEQ multiplex PCR, and TCRdb kept only the in-frame ones, dropping some. The sample includes roughly 75,000 clones, around nine tenths of them seen just once. Sequenced: peripheral blood. The rearrangement uses TRBV11-2 and TRBJ2-5; D perhaps matches TRBD2 (6 bases). This TCR came from a man in his 60s with acute or convalescent COVID-19. CDR3 bases: TGTGCCAGCAGCTTAGGGGGGAGGGAGACCCAGTACTTC. Protein sequence: CASSLGGRETQYF.